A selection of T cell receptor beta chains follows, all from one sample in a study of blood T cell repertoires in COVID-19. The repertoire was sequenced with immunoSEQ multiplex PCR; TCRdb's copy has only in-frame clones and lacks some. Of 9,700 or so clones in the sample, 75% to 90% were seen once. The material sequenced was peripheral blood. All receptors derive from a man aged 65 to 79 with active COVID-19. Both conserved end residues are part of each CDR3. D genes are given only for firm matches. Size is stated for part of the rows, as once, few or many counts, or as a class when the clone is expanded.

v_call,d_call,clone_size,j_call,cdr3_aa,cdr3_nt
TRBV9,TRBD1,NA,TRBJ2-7,CASSVAGGVLNEQYF,TGTGCCAGCAGCGTAGCAGGGGGCGTTTTAAACGAGCAGTACTTC
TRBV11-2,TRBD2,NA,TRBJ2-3,CASSPRVAGSTDTQYF,TGTGCCAGCAGCCCTCGTGTAGCGGGGAGCACAGATACGCAGTATTTT
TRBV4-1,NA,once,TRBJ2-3,CASSQARAPDTQYF,TGCGCCAGCAGCCAAGCCAGGGCCCCCGATACGCAGTATTTT
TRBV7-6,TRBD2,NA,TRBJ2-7,CASSLRAGRPHEQYF,TGTGCCAGCAGCTTAAGAGCGGGACGCCCCCACGAGCAGTACTTC
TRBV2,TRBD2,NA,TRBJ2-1,CASSEGLGLVYEQFF,TGTGCCAGCAGTGAAGGCTTGGGACTAGTTTATGAGCAGTTCTTC
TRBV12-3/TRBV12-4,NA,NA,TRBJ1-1,CASDRTGNTEAFF,TGTGCCAGCGACAGAACCGGGAACACTGAAGCTTTCTTT
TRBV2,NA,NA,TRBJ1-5,CASSPGSRSQPQHF,TGTGCCAGCAGTCCCGGGTCGCGCAGTCAGCCCCAGCATTTT
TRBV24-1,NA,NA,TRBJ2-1,CATSDSRLRTVNEQFF,TGTGCCACCAGTGATTCGAGATTAAGGACTGTCAATGAGCAGTTCTTC
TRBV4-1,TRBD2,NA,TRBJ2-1,CASSQDGGRGPYNEQFF,TGCGCCAGCAGCCAAGATGGTGGGAGGGGCCCCTACAATGAGCAGTTCTTC
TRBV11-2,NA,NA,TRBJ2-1,CASSLVLAVYNEQFF,TGTGCCAGCAGCTTAGTGTTAGCGGTATACAATGAGCAGTTCTTC
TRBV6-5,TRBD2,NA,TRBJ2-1,CASSYSGLTNEQFF,TGTGCCAGCAGTTACTCGGGACTAACAAATGAGCAGTTCTTC
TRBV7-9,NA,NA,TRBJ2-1,CASRNRDEQFF,TGTGCCAGCAGAAACCGCGATGAGCAGTTCTTC
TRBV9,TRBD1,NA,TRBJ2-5,CASSVGSLGTEETQYF,TGTGCCAGCAGCGTAGGATCCTTGGGGACAGAAGAGACCCAGTACTTC
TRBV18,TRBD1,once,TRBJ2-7,CASSPQGQGPYEQYF,TGTGCCAGCTCACCACAGGGACAGGGACCCTACGAGCAGTACTTC
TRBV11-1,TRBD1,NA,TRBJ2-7,CASSHGTGGSEQYF,TGTGCCAGCAGCCATGGGACAGGGGGCTCCGAGCAGTACTTC
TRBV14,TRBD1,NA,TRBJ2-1,CASSQWTGNEQFF,TGTGCCAGCAGCCAATGGACAGGAAACGAGCAGTTCTTC
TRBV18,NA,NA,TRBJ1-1,CASSQGANTEAFF,TGTGCCAGCTCACAAGGGGCGAACACTGAAGCTTTCTTT
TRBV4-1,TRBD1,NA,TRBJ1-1,CASSLTGTGVNTEAFF,TGCGCCAGCAGCCTAACCGGAACAGGGGTGAACACTGAAGCTTTCTTT
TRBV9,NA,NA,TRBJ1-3,CASSVALTGNTIYF,TGTGCCAGCAGCGTAGCCCTTACTGGAAACACCATATATTTT
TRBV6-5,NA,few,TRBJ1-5,CASTAPGDNQPQHF,TGTGCCAGCACTGCACCCGGGGACAATCAGCCCCAGCATTTT
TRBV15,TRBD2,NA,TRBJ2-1,CATSLLLAGEAAEQFF,TGTGCCACCAGCCTATTACTAGCGGGAGAGGCGGCTGAGCAGTTCTTC
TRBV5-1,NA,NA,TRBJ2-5,CASSFGGRETQYF,TGCGCCAGCAGCTTTGGTGGGAGAGAGACCCAGTACTTC
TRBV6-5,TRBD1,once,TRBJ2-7,CATRRTGTSEQYF,TGTGCCACCCGCAGGACAGGGACGAGCGAGCAGTACTTC
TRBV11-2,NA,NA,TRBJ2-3,CASSLDLASPQYF,TGTGCCAGCAGCTTAGATCTGGCTAGTCCACAGTATTTT